The clone carrying this TCR beta chain was seen many times. Its target is not known. This entry is derived from a study of response to subunit inactivated influenza vaccine. Each CDR3 protein gets one entry after TCRdb re-called the RT-PCR reads with MiXCR. The sample consists of around 750,000 distinct CDR3 sequences, over 20% of them appearing once. General study findings and limits: Authors suggested seasonal influenza vaccinations each recruit few new T cells.

The sequence derives from a middle-aged man who received an inactivated influenza vaccine. The sample consisted of PBMCs from blood, taken about 5 days after vaccination.

DNA of the CDR3: TGTGCCACCAGTGATTTGCTTTCCTACAATGAGCAGTTCTTC. Translation: CATSDLLSYNEQFF. The V call is TRBV24-1, the J call TRBJ2-1, with D unclear. CDR1 and CDR2 (germline): KGHDR, SFDVKD. V was clipped by 0 bases and J by 1 base, with 3 bases between them. The CDR3 is made up of 14 amino acids.